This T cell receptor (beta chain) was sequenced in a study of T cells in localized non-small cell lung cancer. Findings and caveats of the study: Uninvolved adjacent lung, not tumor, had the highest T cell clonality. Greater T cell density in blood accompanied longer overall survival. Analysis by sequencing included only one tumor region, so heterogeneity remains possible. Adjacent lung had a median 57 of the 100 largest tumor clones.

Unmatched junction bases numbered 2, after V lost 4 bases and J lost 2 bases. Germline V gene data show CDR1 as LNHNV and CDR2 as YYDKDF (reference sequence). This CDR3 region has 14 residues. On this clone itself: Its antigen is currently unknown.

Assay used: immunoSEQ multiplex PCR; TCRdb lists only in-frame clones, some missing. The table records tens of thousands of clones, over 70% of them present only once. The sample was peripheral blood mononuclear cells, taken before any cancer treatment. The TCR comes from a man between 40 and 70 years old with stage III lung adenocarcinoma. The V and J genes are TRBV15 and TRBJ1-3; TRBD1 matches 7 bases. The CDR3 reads CATSKDRAGNTIYF. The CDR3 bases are TGTGCCACCAGCAAAGACAGGGCTGGAAACACCATATATTTT.